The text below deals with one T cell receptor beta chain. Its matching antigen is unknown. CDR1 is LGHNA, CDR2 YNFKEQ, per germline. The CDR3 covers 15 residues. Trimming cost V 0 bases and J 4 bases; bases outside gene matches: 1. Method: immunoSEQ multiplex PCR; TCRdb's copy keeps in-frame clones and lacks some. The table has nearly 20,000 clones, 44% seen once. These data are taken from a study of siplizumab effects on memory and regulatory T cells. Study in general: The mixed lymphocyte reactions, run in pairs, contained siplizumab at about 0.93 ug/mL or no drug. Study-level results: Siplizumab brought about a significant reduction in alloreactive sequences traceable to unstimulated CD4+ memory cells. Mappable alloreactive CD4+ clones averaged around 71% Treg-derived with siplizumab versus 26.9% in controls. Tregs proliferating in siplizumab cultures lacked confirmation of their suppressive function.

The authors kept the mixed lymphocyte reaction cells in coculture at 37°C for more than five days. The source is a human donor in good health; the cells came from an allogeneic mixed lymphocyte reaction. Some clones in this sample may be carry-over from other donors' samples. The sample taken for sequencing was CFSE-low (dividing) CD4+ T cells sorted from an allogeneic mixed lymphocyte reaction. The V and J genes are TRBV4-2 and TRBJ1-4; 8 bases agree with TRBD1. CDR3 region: CASSQEGQDNEKLFF. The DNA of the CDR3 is TGTGCCAGCAGCCAAGAGGGACAGGATAATGAAAAACTGTTTTTT.